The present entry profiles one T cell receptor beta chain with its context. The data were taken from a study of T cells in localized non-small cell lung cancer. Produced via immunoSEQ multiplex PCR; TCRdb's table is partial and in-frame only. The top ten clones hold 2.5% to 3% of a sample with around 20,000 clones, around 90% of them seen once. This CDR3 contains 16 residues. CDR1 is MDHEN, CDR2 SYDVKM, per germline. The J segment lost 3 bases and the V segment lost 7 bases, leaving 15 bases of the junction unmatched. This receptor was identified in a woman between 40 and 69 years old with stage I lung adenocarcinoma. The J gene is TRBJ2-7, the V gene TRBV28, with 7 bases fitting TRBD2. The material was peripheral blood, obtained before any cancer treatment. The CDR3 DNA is TGTGCCAGCAACAACCCCGGACTAGGGTCCCACTACGAGCAGTACTTC. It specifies CASNNPGLGSHYEQYF.